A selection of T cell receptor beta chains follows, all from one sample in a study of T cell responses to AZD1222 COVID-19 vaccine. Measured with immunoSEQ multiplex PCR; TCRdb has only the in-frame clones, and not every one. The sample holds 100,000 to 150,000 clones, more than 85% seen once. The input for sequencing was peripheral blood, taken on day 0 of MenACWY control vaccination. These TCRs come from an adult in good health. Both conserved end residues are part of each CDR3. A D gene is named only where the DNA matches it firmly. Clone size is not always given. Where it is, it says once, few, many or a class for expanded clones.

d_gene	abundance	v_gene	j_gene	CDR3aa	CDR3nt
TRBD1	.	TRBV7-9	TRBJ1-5	CASSSGQGNWRVNQPQHF	TGTGCCAGCAGCTCGGGACAGGGTAATTGGAGGGTTAATCAGCCCCAGCATTTT
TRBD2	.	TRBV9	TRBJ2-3	CASSSGTSGDTQYF	TGTGCCAGCAGCTCAGGGACTAGCGGAGATACGCAGTATTTT
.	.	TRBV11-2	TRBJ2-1	CASSLGGDEQFF	TGTGCCAGCAGCTTAGGAGGGGATGAGCAGTTCTTC
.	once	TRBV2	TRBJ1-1	CASGGQLNTEAFF	TGTGCCAGCGGAGGGCAGTTGAACACTGAAGCTTTCTTT
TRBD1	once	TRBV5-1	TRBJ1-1	CASSFGAGGYMNTEAFF	TGCGCCAGCAGCTTTGGGGCAGGGGGTTACATGAACACTGAAGCTTTCTTT
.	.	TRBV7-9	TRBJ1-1	CASSLVTAPEAFF	TGTGCCAGCAGCTTAGTGACGGCCCCAGAAGCTTTCTTT
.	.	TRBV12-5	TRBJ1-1	CASGRNIGGNTEAFF	TGTGCTAGTGGTAGAAACATAGGGGGGAACACTGAAGCTTTCTTT
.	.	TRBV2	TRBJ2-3	CASSETTFGTDTQYF	TGTGCCAGCAGTGAAACTACATTCGGCACAGATACGCAGTATTTT
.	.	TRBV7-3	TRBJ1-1	CASSPGGSRRTEAFF	TGTGCCAGCAGCCCGGGGGGGTCACGGAGGACTGAAGCTTTCTTT
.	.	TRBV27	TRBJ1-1	CASSLYGRAMNTEAFF	TGTGCCAGCAGTTTATATGGGCGGGCTATGAACACTGAAGCTTTCTTT
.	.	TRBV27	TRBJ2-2	CATGRGVGELFF	TGTGCCACCGGCAGGGGGGTCGGGGAGCTGTTTTTT
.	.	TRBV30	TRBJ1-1	CAWSVGGTSTEAFF	TGTGCCTGGAGTGTGGGGGGGACGAGCACTGAAGCTTTCTTT
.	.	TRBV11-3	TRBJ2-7	CASSSRRDIRAEQYF	TGTGCCAGCAGCAGCCGCCGGGACATTCGGGCCGAGCAGTACTTC
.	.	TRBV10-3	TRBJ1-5	CAISRDGLLSGWHF	TGTGCCATCAGTCGGGACGGACTCTTATCAGGATGGCATTTT
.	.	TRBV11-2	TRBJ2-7	CASSLDASYYEQYF	TGTGCCAGCAGCTTAGATGCCAGTTACTACGAGCAGTACTTC
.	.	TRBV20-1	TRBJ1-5	CSASAGTTSYQPQHF	TGCAGTGCTAGTGCCGGGACAACTAGCTATCAGCCCCAGCATTTT
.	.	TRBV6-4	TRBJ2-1	CASSVLGGNEQFF	TGTGCCAGCAGTGTTCTAGGTGGGAATGAGCAGTTCTTC
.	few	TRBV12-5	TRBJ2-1	CASGPRGAAHEQFF	TGTGCTAGTGGACCCAGGGGGGCCGCCCATGAGCAGTTCTTC
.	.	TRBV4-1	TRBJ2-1	CASSQLRIPNEQFF	TGCGCCAGCAGCCAACTAAGGATACCCAATGAGCAGTTCTTC
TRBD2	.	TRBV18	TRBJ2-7	CASSPREGVVYEQYF	TGTGCCAGCTCCCCCAGGGAGGGAGTTGTGTACGAGCAGTACTTC
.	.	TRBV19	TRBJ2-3	CASSIGQGRTDTQYF	TGTGCCAGTAGTATCGGGCAGGGTAGGACAGATACGCAGTATTTT
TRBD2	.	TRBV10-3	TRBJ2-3	CAITQGLAGEALYF	TGTGCCATCACCCAGGGACTAGCGGGAGAGGCGCTGTATTTT
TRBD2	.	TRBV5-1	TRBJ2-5	CASKPGLAGKMQTQYF	TGCGCCAGCAAACCGGGACTAGCGGGAAAGATGCAGACCCAGTACTTC
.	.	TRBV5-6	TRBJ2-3	CASSLQGGQYTDTQYF	TGTGCCAGCAGCTTGCAGGGGGGACAGTACACAGATACGCAGTATTTT
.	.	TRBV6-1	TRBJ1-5	CASSYEVRNQPQHF	TGTGCCAGCAGTTATGAGGTTCGCAATCAGCCCCAGCATTTT
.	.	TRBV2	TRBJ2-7	CASFTSSYEQYF	TGTGCCAGCTTTACTAGTTCCTACGAGCAGTACTTC
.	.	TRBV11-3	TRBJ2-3	CASSRGGTDTQYF	TGTGCCAGCAGCAGGGGAGGCACAGATACGCAGTATTTT
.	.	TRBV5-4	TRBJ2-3	CASASPGGVYF	TGTGCCAGCGCTAGCCCGGGCGGCGTGTATTTT
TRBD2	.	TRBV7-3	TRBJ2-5	CASSLRVREGQETQYF	TGTGCCAGCAGCTTAAGAGTGCGGGAGGGCCAGGAGACCCAGTACTTC
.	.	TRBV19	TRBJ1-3	CASSIGSTGNTIYF	TGTGCCAGTAGTATTGGCTCGACTGGAAACACCATATATTTT
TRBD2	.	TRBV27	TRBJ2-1	CASSSLAGGVNEQFF	TGTGCCAGCAGTTCACTAGCGGGAGGTGTCAATGAGCAGTTCTTC
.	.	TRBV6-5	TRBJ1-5	CASRSQGAQPQHF	TGTGCCAGCAGATCACAGGGTGCTCAGCCCCAGCATTTT
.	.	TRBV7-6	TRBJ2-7	CASSLRSGEQYF	TGTGCCAGCAGCTTACGATCCGGCGAGCAGTACTTC
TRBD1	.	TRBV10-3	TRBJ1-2	CAITGTGYGYGYTF	TGTGCCATAACCGGGACAGGGTATGGCTATGGCTACACCTTC
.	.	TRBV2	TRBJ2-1	CASSESEQFF	TGTGCCAGCAGTGAAAGTGAGCAGTTCTTC
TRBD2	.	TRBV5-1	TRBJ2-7	CASSGTSGSSYEQYF	TGCGCCAGCAGCGGGACTAGCGGGAGCTCCTACGAGCAGTACTTC
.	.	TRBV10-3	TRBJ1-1	CAISSQDGSREAFF	TGTGCCATCAGCAGCCAGGACGGATCGAGGGAAGCTTTCTTT
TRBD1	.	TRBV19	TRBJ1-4	CASSGTGATNEKLFF	TGTGCCAGTAGTGGGACAGGAGCAACTAATGAAAAACTGTTTTTT